This is a list of T cell receptor beta chains from one sample in a study of human T cells and chemical hapten exposure. MiXCR, applied by TCRdb to the RACE reads, yields one record per CDR3 protein. The table includes more than 110,000 distinct CDR3 sequences, 10% to 15% detected once. Source: whole blood, taken in connection with sensitization to the hapten diphenylcyclopropenone (DPC). The receptors originated from a woman between 45 and 60 years old with alopecia areata. Some clones in this sample may be carry-over from other donors' samples. Both conserved end residues are trimmed from each CDR3.

v_gene: TRBV10-3
CDR3aa: AISDGRLNTEAF

v_gene: TRBV5-5
CDR3aa: ASSLLRAGGTGELF

v_gene: TRBV7-3
CDR3aa: ASSLTGDLYNEQF

v_gene: TRBV6-5
CDR3aa: ASNLRGGARTDTQY

v_gene: TRBV11-2
CDR3aa: ASTSAASSKNIQY

v_gene: TRBV20-1
CDR3aa: SASSTSGITDTQY

v_gene: TRBV28
CDR3aa: ASNIGQGASEQY

v_gene: TRBV20-1
CDR3aa: SARGQGGPDTQY

v_gene: TRBV6-1
CDR3aa: ASSSTPTTEAF

v_gene: TRBV29-1
CDR3aa: SVREAANTGELF